Listed below are T cell receptor beta chains from one sample, sequenced in a study of shared clonotypes between healthy human individuals. Assay: immunoSEQ multiplex PCR; the TCRdb copy retains only in-frame clones and omits some. This sample has approximately 2.5 million clones, with roughly nine tenths found just once. Material for sequencing was naive CD4+ T cells sorted from blood. Receptor source: a man in his late teens or twenties in good health. The CDR3 runs from the conserved cysteine through the conserved F or W. Each record gives: clone size, J gene, V gene, D gene, CDR3 DNA, CDR3 protein. A D gene is named only where the DNA matches it firmly. Not every row has a clone size; where given, it reads once, few, many or a size class.

>NA|TRBJ2-7|TRBV28|NA
TGTGCCAGCAGTTTCGGGGGTTCCAAATACGAGCAGTACTTC
CASSFGGSKYEQYF
>NA|TRBJ2-2|TRBV5-1|TRBD1
TGCGCCAGCAGCTTCAGGGGGACCGGGGAGCTGTTTTTT
CASSFRGTGELFF
>NA|TRBJ1-4|TRBV29-1|NA
TGCAGCGTAACAGGAGGGGAAAAACTGTTTTTT
CSVTGGEKLFF
>once|TRBJ1-2|TRBV5-4|TRBD1
TGTGCCAGCAGCCAGACAGGGGGCCGCGTCTACTATGGCTACACCTTC
CASSQTGGRVYYGYTF
>NA|TRBJ1-2|TRBV14|TRBD1
TGTGCCAGCAGCCCCCGGGACAGAGATAACTATGGCTACACCTTC
CASSPRDRDNYGYTF
>few|TRBJ1-5|TRBV19|NA
TGTGCCAGTGGACCCAGTAGGTACCGAGGGGAGCCCCAGCATTTT
CASGPSRYRGEPQHF
>once|TRBJ2-3|TRBV27|TRBD2
TGTGCCAGCAGTTTCATAGCGGGAGGGACCGATACGCAGTATTTT
CASSFIAGGTDTQYF
>NA|TRBJ2-7|TRBV2|NA
TGTGCCAGCTCTGCCAGTTTTCTCCCCTACGAGCAGTACTTC
CASSASFLPYEQYF
>NA|TRBJ1-1|TRBV5-4|NA
TGTGCCAGCAGCCCCCGAACAGGCGGCGCACCTACTGAAGCTTTCTTT
CASSPRTGGAPTEAFF
>NA|TRBJ2-7|TRBV19|TRBD1
TGTGCCAGTAGTATAGGGGGACAGGGGGCGCGGGAGCAGTACTTC
CASSIGGQGAREQYF
>NA|TRBJ2-6|TRBV6-1|NA
TGTGCCAGCAGTGAATTAAACTCTGGGGCCAACGTCCTGACTTTC
CASSELNSGANVLTF
>NA|TRBJ2-2|TRBV11-2|TRBD2
TGTGCCAGCAGCTTAAGCGGGAGGGCCCAAGGGGAGCTGTTTTTT
CASSLSGRAQGELFF
>NA|TRBJ2-7|TRBV18|NA
TGTGCCAGCTCGTTTGAGGGAATCTCCTACGAGCAGTACTTC
CASSFEGISYEQYF
>NA|TRBJ2-5|TRBV5-6|NA
TGTGCCAGCAGCTTGTGGTTCATCCAAGAGACCCAGTACTTC
CASSLWFIQETQYF
>NA|TRBJ1-5|TRBV6-1|NA
TGTGCCAGCACTGACGGGGGTAGCAATCAGCCCCAGCATTTT
CASTDGGSNQPQHF
>NA|TRBJ2-3|TRBV7-9|NA
TGTGCCAGCAGCCCTCACCCGGGACTTCTGAGGACAGATACGCAGTATTTT
CASSPHPGLLRTDTQYF
>NA|TRBJ2-1|TRBV5-1|NA
TGCGCCAGCAGAGGGACCAACAATGAGCAGTTCTTC
CASRGTNNEQFF
>NA|TRBJ2-7|TRBV7-9|NA
TGTGCCAGCAGCTTAGCGGGCAGCTCCGAGCAGTACTTC
CASSLAGSSEQYF
>few|TRBJ1-6|TRBV7-9|NA
TGTGCCAGCAGCTTATCCGCGGGTAATAATTCACCCCTCCACTTT
CASSLSAGNNSPLHF
>NA|TRBJ1-1|TRBV28|TRBD1
TGTGCCAGCAGTAGGGGACAGAGGATGAACACTGAAGCTTTCTTT
CASSRGQRMNTEAFF
>NA|TRBJ2-7|TRBV10-1|NA
TGCGCCTCCCAAGCAACTGTTACCTACGAGCAGTACTTC
CASQATVTYEQYF
>once|TRBJ2-7|TRBV5-1|TRBD1
TGCGCCAGCAGCTTGGGGGACAGTCCAATAGAGCAGTACTTC
CASSLGDSPIEQYF
>NA|TRBJ2-1|TRBV6-6|TRBD1
TGTGCCAGCAGAAAAGGACAGGGAGAGTATGAGCAGTTCTTC
CASRKGQGEYEQFF
>NA|TRBJ1-5|TRBV10-1|TRBD1
TGCGCCAGCAGTGAGACGAAACAGGGGTTCGGCAGCAATCAGCCCCAGCATTTT
CASSETKQGFGSNQPQHF
>NA|TRBJ2-4|TRBV2|NA
TGTGCCAGCAGCCAGGGGACGGTAGCCAAAAACATTCAGTACTTC
CASSQGTVAKNIQYF
>NA|TRBJ1-1|TRBV18|NA
TGTGCCAGCTCACCATTGGGACAAACGAACACTGAAGCTTTCTTT
CASSPLGQTNTEAFF
>NA|TRBJ2-7|TRBV6-6|NA
TGTGCCAGCACCCCGTTGCCAGGGCCCTACGAGCAGTACTTC
CASTPLPGPYEQYF
>NA|TRBJ2-7|TRBV5-6|NA
TGTGCCAGCAGCACCCTTGGGCCTGTCGAGCAGTACTTC
CASSTLGPVEQYF
>NA|TRBJ1-1|TRBV14|NA
TGTGCCAGCAGCCAAGTTAAAGGGATAAACACTGAAGCTTTCTTT
CASSQVKGINTEAFF
>NA|TRBJ2-7|TRBV5-1|NA
TGCGCCAGCAGCTTGGGCACGGGAGTTGGCTCGGTCGAGCAGTACTTC
CASSLGTGVGSVEQYF
>NA|TRBJ1-2|TRBV27|NA
TGTGCCAGCAGCTCTCGGACGAAACCCTATGGCTACACCTTC
CASSSRTKPYGYTF
>NA|TRBJ1-4|TRBV2|NA
TGTGCCAGCAGTGACGAACACCCATCCCTAGGGACTAATGAAAAACTGTTTTTT
CASSDEHPSLGTNEKLFF
>NA|TRBJ1-6|TRBV27|TRBD1
TGTGCCAGCAGTTCGAGGGGACAGGGTTTAGCCTATAATTCACCCCTCCACTTT
CASSSRGQGLAYNSPLHF
>NA|TRBJ1-2|TRBV6-1|NA
TGTGCCAGCAGGAGGGGGGGCACTGATGGCTACACCTTC
CASRRGGTDGYTF
>NA|TRBJ2-5|TRBV6-5|TRBD2
TGTGCCAGCAGTTACTCCAGCGGGAGTTACCAAGAGACCCAGTACTTC
CASSYSSGSYQETQYF
>NA|TRBJ1-4|TRBV18|NA
TGTGCCAGCTCACAGGGCGCAACTAATGAAAAACTGTTTTTT
CASSQGATNEKLFF
>once|TRBJ2-2|TRBV14|NA
TGTGCCAGCAGCCACAGGGGTACGAACACCGGGGAGCTGTTTTTT
CASSHRGTNTGELFF
>NA|TRBJ2-5|TRBV9|NA
TGTGCCAGCAGCCCATGGGGTGGGGGGCAAGAGACCCAGTACTTC
CASSPWGGGQETQYF
>NA|TRBJ2-7|TRBV7-2|TRBD2
TGTGCCAGCAGCGCCCGACTAGCGGGGGTTTTCTACGAGCAGTACTTC
CASSARLAGVFYEQYF
>NA|TRBJ1-1|TRBV7-8|NA
TGTGCCAGCAGCTTAGACGTCAGGTTGAACACTGAAGCTTTCTTT
CASSLDVRLNTEAFF
>NA|TRBJ2-7|TRBV5-1|NA
TGCGCCAGCAGCTTGAGTCTGACGGGCCACGAGCAGTACTTC
CASSLSLTGHEQYF
>NA|TRBJ2-7|TRBV5-1|TRBD2
TGCGCCAGCAGCTGGGGAGCTAGCGGGAGCTACGAGCAGTACTTC
CASSWGASGSYEQYF
>NA|TRBJ1-1|TRBV7-9|NA
TGTGCCAGCAGCTTGAGAGGTTTGAACACTGAAGCTTTCTTT
CASSLRGLNTEAFF
>NA|TRBJ1-2|TRBV2|NA
TGTGCCAGCAGTGAAGATCACGCTAACTATGGCTACACCTTC
CASSEDHANYGYTF
>NA|TRBJ2-5|TRBV11-3|NA
TGTGCCAGCAGCTTAGGGGGTAGGGCGGAGGAGACCCAGTACTTC
CASSLGGRAEETQYF
>NA|TRBJ2-3|TRBV2|NA
TGTGCCAGCAGTGAAAGGCCCTCGAGGGCAGATACGCAGTATTTT
CASSERPSRADTQYF
>NA|TRBJ1-2|TRBV18|NA
TGTGCCAGCTCACCAATGGCAGACACGCCTAACTATGGCTACACCTTC
CASSPMADTPNYGYTF
>NA|TRBJ2-7|TRBV12-5|TRBD1
TGTGCTAGTGGTTTGGCTAACAGGGGCGGCTACGAGCAGTACTTC
CASGLANRGGYEQYF
>NA|TRBJ1-1|TRBV2|NA
TGTGCCAGCAGTGAGTCTCTGGTCAAGAACACTGAAGCTTTCTTT
CASSESLVKNTEAFF